The clone carrying this T cell receptor (beta chain) was seen just once. What it binds is unknown. Germline trimming cut 5 bases from V and 2 bases from J; bases unmatched to any gene: 18. CDR1 is SGHNT, CDR2 YYREEE, per germline (reference sequence). The CDR3 is 19 amino acids. These data are taken from a study of TIL therapy for anti-PD-1-resistant metastatic lung cancer. On the study more broadly: Median tumor PD-L1 proportion score was approximately 6.3%. A handful of tumors were EGFR-mutant and two were ALK-rearranged.

General observations from the study: Infused TIL clonotypes partially replaced the baseline blood repertoire, then decayed over months.

Time point: pre-treatment sample, taken before nivolumab and TIL therapy. This was the immunoSEQ v3 assay. TCRdb's copy holds only in-frame clones and misses some; the assay was immunoSEQ multiplex PCR. The sample holds roughly 20,000 clones, around 71% seen once. The V and J genes are TRBV5-4 and TRBJ2-5; TRBD2 matches 10 bases. The sample was blood, taken at baseline. This sequence originates from a person aged 25 to 79 with non-small cell lung cancer. CDR3 bases: TGTGCCAGCAGGAGGACTAGCGGTTTTCCCCCTCCTGAACAAGAGACCCAGTACTTC. It encodes CASRRTSGFPPPEQETQYF. Together with reference TRBV5-4 and TRBJ2-5, the CDR3 gives the full variable domain: ETGVTQSPTHLIKTRGQQVTLRCSSQSGHNTVSWYQQALGQGPQFIFQYYREEENGRGNFPPRFSGLQFPNYSSELNVNALELDDSALYLCASRRTSGFPPPEQETQYFGPGTRLLVL.